Listed below are T cell receptor beta chains from one sample, sequenced in a study of T-cell memory formation after mild COVID-19. TCRdb processed the 5' RACE reads anew with MiXCR; each CDR3 protein has one entry. The sample lists roughly 250,000 distinct CDR3 sequences, over 15% seen once, with about 4% in the top ten. Sequences were obtained from PBMCs or a T cell subset sorted from them (not recorded which). These receptors were collected from a man between 18 and 35 years old who had mild COVID-19 (a few samples of this study predate the infection). Cell type and time point are not known. Both conserved end residues are part of each CDR3. A D gene is named only where the DNA matches it firmly. Some rows mark clone size as missing; the rest say once, few, many or name a class of expanded clone.

clone size	D gene	V gene	J gene	CDR3 protein	CDR3 DNA
-	-	TRBV7-3	TRBJ1-1	CASSFGGGTEAFF	TGTGCCAGCAGCTTTGGAGGGGGCACTGAAGCTTTCTTT
-	-	TRBV14	TRBJ1-4	CASSQAYGRSRATNEKLFF	TGTGCCAGCAGCCAGGCCTACGGGCGGTCCAGGGCAACTAATGAAAAACTGTTTTTT
-	TRBD2	TRBV7-8	TRBJ2-3	CASSSRGLAGTDTQYF	TGTGCCAGCAGCTCTAGGGGACTAGCCGGCACAGATACGCAGTATTTT
-	-	TRBV5-1	TRBJ1-2	CASSSGGVPRAGYTF	TGCGCCAGCAGCTCTGGCGGGGTTCCTCGTGCGGGCTACACCTTC
-	-	TRBV14	TRBJ1-3	CASRLTGNTIYF	TGTGCCAGCAGACTAACTGGAAACACCATATATTTT
-	-	TRBV5-6	TRBJ1-5	CASSRRNNQPQHF	TGTGCCAGCAGCCGACGGAACAATCAGCCCCAGCATTTT
few	TRBD2	TRBV5-1	TRBJ2-3	CASSLGQRGSSDTQYF	TGCGCCAGCAGCTTGGGACAGCGGGGCTCCTCAGATACGCAGTATTTT
-	-	TRBV7-3	TRBJ1-5	CASSLKGAGPQHF	TGTGCCAGCAGCTTAAAAGGGGCGGGGCCCCAGCATTTT
-	TRBD1	TRBV25-1	TRBJ1-2	CASSGPQTGMAYGYTF	TGTGCCAGCAGTGGACCACAGACAGGGATGGCCTATGGCTACACCTTC
few	TRBD2	TRBV6-2/TRBV6-3	TRBJ2-1	CASSLAGTWGQFF	TGTGCCAGCAGTCTAGCGGGAACTTGGGGGCAGTTCTTC
-	-	TRBV5-1	TRBJ1-1	CASSSGGPTEAFF	TGCGCCAGCAGCTCCGGGGGGCCCACTGAAGCTTTCTTT
-	-	TRBV7-2	TRBJ2-7	CASSSPGPHYEQYF	TGTGCCAGCAGCTCCCCGGGCCCTCACTACGAGCAGTACTTC
-	-	TRBV4-3	TRBJ1-2	CASSHSGELGYTF	TGCGCCAGCAGCCACTCAGGGGAACTTGGCTACACCTTC
few	-	TRBV7-2	TRBJ2-7	CASSLGQIASYEQYF	TGTGCCAGCAGCCTCGGACAGATAGCCTCCTACGAGCAGTACTTC
many	TRBD1	TRBV5-1	TRBJ1-6	CASSLGDSSPLHF	TGCGCCAGCAGCTTGGGGGACAGTTCACCCCTCCACTTT
-	-	TRBV21-1	TRBJ2-7	CASREASGPYEQYF	TGTGCCAGCAGAGAGGCTAGCGGGCCCTACGAGCAGTACTTC
many	TRBD2	TRBV12-3/TRBV12-4	TRBJ2-1	CASSGLAFEQFF	TGTGCCAGCAGTGGACTAGCATTTGAGCAGTTCTTC
many	TRBD1	TRBV5-1	TRBJ1-1	CASSRTGKSTEAFF	TGCGCCAGCAGCAGGACAGGGAAGAGTACTGAAGCTTTCTTT
few	-	TRBV5-1	TRBJ2-1	CASSEEAAQFF	TGCGCCAGCAGCGAGGAGGCAGCGCAGTTCTTC
many	-	TRBV5-1	TRBJ1-5	CASSLQGLGQPQHF	TGCGCCAGCAGCTTGCAAGGGTTGGGTCAGCCCCAGCATTTT
-	TRBD1	TRBV12-3/TRBV12-4	TRBJ2-6	CASSSWTGFSGANVLTF	TGTGCCAGCAGCTCCTGGACAGGATTCTCTGGGGCCAACGTCCTGACTTTC
-	TRBD1	TRBV6-6	TRBJ1-2	CASSDRTGGYVRGYTF	TGTGCCAGCAGCGACCGGACAGGGGGCTATGTCCGCGGCTACACCTTC
few	-	TRBV7-9	TRBJ1-1	CASSLSASGGAAEAFF	TGTGCCAGCAGCTTAAGTGCTTCCGGGGGCGCGGCTGAAGCTTTCTTT
-	-	TRBV7-2	TRBJ2-2	CASSFQIGTGELFF	TGTGCCAGCAGCTTCCAGATCGGCACCGGGGAGCTGTTTTTT
few	-	TRBV6-5	TRBJ1-1	CASSLGGNAFF	TGTGCCAGCAGTCTTGGCGGTAATGCTTTCTTT
-	TRBD1	TRBV20-1	TRBJ1-2	CSATDRGARSYTF	TGCAGTGCTACAGACAGGGGTGCGAGGAGCTACACCTTC
few	-	TRBV11-2	TRBJ1-2	CASSPKPTAVYGYTF	TGTGCCAGCAGCCCAAAGCCGACAGCCGTCTATGGCTACACCTTC
once	-	TRBV19	TRBJ1-1	CASSRTPNTEAFF	TGTGCCAGTAGTCGGACACCGAACACTGAAGCTTTCTTT
-	-	TRBV6-5	TRBJ2-7	CASSPDPGGSYEQYF	TGTGCCAGCAGTCCAGACCCTGGCGGGTCCTACGAGCAGTACTTC
few	-	TRBV29-1	TRBJ1-5	CSVGGLGEPQHF	TGCAGCGTTGGGGGATTAGGCGAGCCCCAGCATTTT
-	-	TRBV5-1	TRBJ2-3	CASKGSVSSDTQYF	TGCGCCAGCAAGGGGTCAGTTAGCTCGGATACGCAGTATTTT
-	-	TRBV28	TRBJ2-5	CASSLYPSGRPQYF	TGTGCCAGCAGTTTATATCCTTCCGGAAGGCCCCAGTACTTC
few	TRBD1	TRBV27	TRBJ2-1	CASSSILRGTYNEQFF	TGTGCCAGCTCCTCCATCCTCAGGGGGACATACAATGAGCAGTTCTTC
few	TRBD1	TRBV3-1	TRBJ2-2	CASSPSHRGTGELFF	TGTGCCAGCAGCCCTTCCCACAGGGGCACCGGGGAGCTGTTTTTT
-	TRBD1	TRBV24-1	TRBJ2-7	CATSRGTGQGTRYF	TGTGCCACCAGTCGTGGGACGGGACAGGGCACCCGGTACTTC
-	TRBD1	TRBV6-2/TRBV6-3	TRBJ2-1	CASSYGTGRNEQFF	TGTGCCAGCAGTTACGGGACAGGGAGGAATGAGCAGTTCTTC
-	-	TRBV11-1	TRBJ2-3	CASSRTPQTLTDTQYF	TGTGCCAGCAGCCGGACTCCCCAGACACTCACAGATACGCAGTATTTT
few	TRBD1	TRBV5-5	TRBJ2-7	CASSYGQGDYEQYF	TGTGCCAGCAGCTACGGACAGGGCGACTACGAGCAGTACTTC
-	TRBD2	TRBV12-3/TRBV12-4	TRBJ2-1	CASSFGLAGPLSPEQFF	TGTGCCAGCAGTTTCGGACTAGCGGGGCCGCTTTCACCCGAGCAGTTCTTC
-	-	TRBV5-1	TRBJ2-5	CASSRRDLKETQYF	TGCGCCAGCAGCCGCCGGGACTTAAAAGAGACCCAGTACTTC
few	-	TRBV9	TRBJ2-2	CASSVGTGNTGELFF	TGTGCCAGCAGCGTAGGGACGGGGAACACCGGGGAGCTGTTTTTT
few	-	TRBV6-1	TRBJ1-6	CASRDVYSPLHF	TGTGCCAGCAGAGACGTTTACTCACCCCTCCACTTT
few	TRBD1	TRBV24-1	TRBJ1-5	CATSDPRTGTGDNQPQHF	TGTGCCACCAGTGACCCTAGAACCGGGACAGGGGACAATCAGCCCCAGCATTTT
-	TRBD1	TRBV9	TRBJ2-1	CASSSQGWNDEQFF	TGTGCCAGCAGCTCACAGGGGTGGAACGATGAGCAGTTCTTC
-	TRBD1	TRBV6-2/TRBV6-3	TRBJ2-2	CASSSTRTGYTGELFF	TGTGCCAGCAGTTCCACCCGGACAGGGTACACCGGGGAGCTGTTTTTT
-	-	TRBV29-1	TRBJ2-5	CSGGAAEETQYF	TGCAGCGGTGGAGCGGCCGAGGAGACCCAGTACTTC
few	-	TRBV20-1	TRBJ2-2	CSARDVTGELFF	TGCAGTGCTAGGGACGTCACGGGGGAGCTGTTTTTT
-	TRBD2	TRBV15	TRBJ2-2	CATSRDLAGARELFF	TGTGCCACCAGCAGAGATCTAGCGGGGGCCCGGGAGCTGTTTTTT
few	-	TRBV2	TRBJ2-5	CASSAGRAGQYSGF	TGTGCCAGCAGTGCCGGAAGGGCAGGACAGTACAGCGGCTTC
-	TRBD2	TRBV28	TRBJ2-3	CVVAGGTDTQYF	TGTGTAGTAGCGGGCGGCACAGATACGCAGTATTTT
-	-	TRBV11-2	TRBJ2-7	CASSRTKITYEQYF	TGTGCCAGCTCCCGGACGAAAATCACCTACGAGCAGTACTTC
-	-	TRBV5-1	TRBJ2-5	CASSLAALGAETQYF	TGCGCCAGCAGCTTGGCCGCCCTAGGGGCCGAGACCCAGTACTTC